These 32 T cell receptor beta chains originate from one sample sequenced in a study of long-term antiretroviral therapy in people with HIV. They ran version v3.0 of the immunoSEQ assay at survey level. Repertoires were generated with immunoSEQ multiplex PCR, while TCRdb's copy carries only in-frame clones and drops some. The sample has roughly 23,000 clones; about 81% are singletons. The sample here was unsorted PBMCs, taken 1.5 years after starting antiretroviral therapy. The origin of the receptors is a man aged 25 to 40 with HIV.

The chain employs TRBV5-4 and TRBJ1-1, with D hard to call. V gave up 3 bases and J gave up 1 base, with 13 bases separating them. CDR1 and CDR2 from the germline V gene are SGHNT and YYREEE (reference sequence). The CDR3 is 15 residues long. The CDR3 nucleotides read TGTGCCAGCAGCTCCCGACCGGATTCGAACACTGAAGCTTTCTTT. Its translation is CASSSRPDSNTEAFF.

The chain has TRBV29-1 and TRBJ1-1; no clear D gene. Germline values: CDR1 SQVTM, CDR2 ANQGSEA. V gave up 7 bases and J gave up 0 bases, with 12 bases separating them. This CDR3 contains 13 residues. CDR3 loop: CSGGQVLNTEAFF. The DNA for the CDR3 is TGCAGCGGTGGTCAGGTGTTGAACACTGAAGCTTTCTTT.

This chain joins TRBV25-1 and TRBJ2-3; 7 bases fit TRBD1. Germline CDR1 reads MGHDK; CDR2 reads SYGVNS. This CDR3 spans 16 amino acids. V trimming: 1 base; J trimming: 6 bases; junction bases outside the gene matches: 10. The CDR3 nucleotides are TGTGCCAGCAGTGAATCCTGGACAGGAACAATTGATACGCAGTATTTT. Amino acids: CASSESWTGTIDTQYF.

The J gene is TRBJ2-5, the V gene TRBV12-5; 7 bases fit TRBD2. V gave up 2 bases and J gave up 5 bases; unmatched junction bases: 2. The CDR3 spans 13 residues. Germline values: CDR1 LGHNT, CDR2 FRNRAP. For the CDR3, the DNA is TGTGCTAGTGGTTTGATCGGGAGGGAGACCCAGTACTTC. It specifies CASGLIGRETQYF.

CDR3: CASSLGYGANYGYTF. CDR3 nucleotide sequence: TGTGCCAGCAGCTTGGGCTATGGCGCTAACTATGGCTACACCTTC. The chain is built from TRBV5-4 and TRBJ1-2, with D uncertain. The CDR3 loop spans 15 amino acids. CDR1 and CDR2 from the germline V gene are SGHNT and YYREEE (reference sequence). V lost 0 bases and J 0 bases, leaving 9 bases between the germline ends.

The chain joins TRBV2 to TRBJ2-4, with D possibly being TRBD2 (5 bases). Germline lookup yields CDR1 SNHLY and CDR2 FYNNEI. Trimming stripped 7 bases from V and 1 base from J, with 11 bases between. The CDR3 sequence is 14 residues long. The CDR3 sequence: CASTQDSAKNIQYF. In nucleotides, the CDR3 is TGTGCCAGCACTCAGGACTCTGCCAAAAACATTCAGTACTTC.

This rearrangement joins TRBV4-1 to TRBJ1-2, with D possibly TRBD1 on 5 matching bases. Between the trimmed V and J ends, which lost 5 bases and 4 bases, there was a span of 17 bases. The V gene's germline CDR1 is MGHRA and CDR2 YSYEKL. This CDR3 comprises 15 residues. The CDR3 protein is CASSSLTREIYGYTF. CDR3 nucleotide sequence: TGCGCCAGCAGCTCTCTCACCAGGGAAATCTATGGCTACACCTTC.

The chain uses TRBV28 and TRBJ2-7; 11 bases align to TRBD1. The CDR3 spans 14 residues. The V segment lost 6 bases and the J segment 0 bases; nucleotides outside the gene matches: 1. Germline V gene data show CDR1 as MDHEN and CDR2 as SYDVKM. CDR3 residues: CASRGTGGSYEQYF. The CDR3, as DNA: TGTGCCAGCAGGGGGACAGGGGGCTCCTACGAGCAGTACTTC.

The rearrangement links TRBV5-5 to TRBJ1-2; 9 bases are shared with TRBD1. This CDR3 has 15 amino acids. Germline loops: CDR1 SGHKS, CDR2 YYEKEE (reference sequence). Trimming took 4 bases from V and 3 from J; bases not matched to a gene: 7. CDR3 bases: TGTGCCAGCAGCCGTCGGACAGGGGAGGACTATGGCTACACCTTC. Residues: CASSRRTGEDYGYTF.

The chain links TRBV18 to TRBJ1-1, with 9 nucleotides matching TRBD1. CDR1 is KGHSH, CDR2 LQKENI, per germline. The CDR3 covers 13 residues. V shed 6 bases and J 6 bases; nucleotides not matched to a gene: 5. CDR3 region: CASSLGQGAEAFF. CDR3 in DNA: TGTGCCAGCTCGCTGGGACAGGGCGCTGAAGCTTTCTTT.

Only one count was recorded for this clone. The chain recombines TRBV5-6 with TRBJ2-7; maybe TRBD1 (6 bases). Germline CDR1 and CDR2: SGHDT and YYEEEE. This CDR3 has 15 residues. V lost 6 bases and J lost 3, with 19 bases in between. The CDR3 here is CASTASGTKIYEQYF. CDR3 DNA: TGTGCCAGCACCGCTTCCGGGACAAAAATCTACGAGCAGTACTTC.

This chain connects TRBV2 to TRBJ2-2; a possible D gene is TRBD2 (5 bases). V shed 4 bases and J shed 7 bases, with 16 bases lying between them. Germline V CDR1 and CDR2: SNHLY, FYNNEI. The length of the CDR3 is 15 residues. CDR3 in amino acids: CASSGEGRVGGELFF. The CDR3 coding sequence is TGTGCCAGCAGTGGGGAAGGGAGAGTAGGCGGGGAGCTGTTTTTT. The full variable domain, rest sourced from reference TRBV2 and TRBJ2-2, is EPEVTQTPSHQVTQMGQEVILRCVPISNHLYFYWYRQILGQKVEFLVSFYNNEISEKSEIFDDQFSVERPDGSNFTLKIRSTKLEDSAMYFCASSGEGRVGGELFFGEGSRLTVL.

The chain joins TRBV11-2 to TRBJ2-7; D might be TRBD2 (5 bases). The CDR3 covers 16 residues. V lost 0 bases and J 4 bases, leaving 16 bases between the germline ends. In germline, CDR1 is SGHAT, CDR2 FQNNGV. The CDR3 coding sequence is TGTGCCAGCAGCTTAGATCTAGCCAAAGGAAGATACGAGCAGTACTTC. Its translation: CASSLDLAKGRYEQYF.

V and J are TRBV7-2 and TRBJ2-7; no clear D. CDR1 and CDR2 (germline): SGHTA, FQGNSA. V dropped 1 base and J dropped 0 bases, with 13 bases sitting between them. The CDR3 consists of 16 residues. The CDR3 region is CASSLGPRRNSYEQYF. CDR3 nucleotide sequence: TGTGCCAGCAGCTTAGGGCCCCGACGGAACTCCTACGAGCAGTACTTC.

Written as DNA, the CDR3 is TGTGCCAGCAGCTTGCCGGACAGGGGGGTCAATGAGCAGTTCTTC. As protein: CASSLPDRGVNEQFF. The chain links TRBV5-5 to TRBJ2-1, with TRBD1 identical over 10 bases. Germline V gene sequence: CDR1 SGHKS, CDR2 YYEKEE (reference sequence). CDR3 length: 15 amino acids. Trimming at V came to 1 base and at J to 6 bases, leaving 4 bases not matched to a gene.

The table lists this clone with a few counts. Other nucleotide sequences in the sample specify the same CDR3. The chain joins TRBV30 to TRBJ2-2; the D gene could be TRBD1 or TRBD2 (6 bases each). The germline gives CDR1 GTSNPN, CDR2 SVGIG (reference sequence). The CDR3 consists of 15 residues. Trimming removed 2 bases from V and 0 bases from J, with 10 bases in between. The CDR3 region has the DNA TGTGCCTGGAGTCGAGGGGGGACGAACACCGGGGAGCTGTTTTTT. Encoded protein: CAWSRGGTNTGELFF.

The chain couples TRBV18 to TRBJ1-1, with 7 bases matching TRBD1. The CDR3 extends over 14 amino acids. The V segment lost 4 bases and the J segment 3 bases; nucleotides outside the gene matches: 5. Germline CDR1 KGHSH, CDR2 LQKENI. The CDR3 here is CASSLRDSYTEAFF. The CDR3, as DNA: TGTGCCAGCTCACTCCGGGACAGTTACACTGAAGCTTTCTTT. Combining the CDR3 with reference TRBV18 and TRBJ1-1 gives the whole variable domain NAGVMQNPRHLVRRRGQEARLRCSPMKGHSHVYWYRQLPEEGLKFMVYLQKENIIDESGMPKERFSAEFPKEGPSILRIQQVVRGDSAAYFCASSLRDSYTEAFFGQGTRLTVV.

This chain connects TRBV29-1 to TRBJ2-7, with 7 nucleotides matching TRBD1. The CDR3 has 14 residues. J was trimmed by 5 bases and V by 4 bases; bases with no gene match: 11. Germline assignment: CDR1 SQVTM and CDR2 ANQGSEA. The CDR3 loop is CSVGSVYRGDEQYF. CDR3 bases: TGCAGCGTTGGCTCGGTATACAGGGGCGACGAGCAGTACTTC.

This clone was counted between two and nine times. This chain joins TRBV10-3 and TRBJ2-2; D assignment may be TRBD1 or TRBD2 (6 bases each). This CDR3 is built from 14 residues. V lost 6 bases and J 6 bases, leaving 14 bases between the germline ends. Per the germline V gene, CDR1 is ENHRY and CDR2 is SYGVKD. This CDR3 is CAIRNKGEAGELFF. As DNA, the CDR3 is TGTGCCATCAGGAACAAGGGGGAGGCCGGGGAGCTGTTTTTT.

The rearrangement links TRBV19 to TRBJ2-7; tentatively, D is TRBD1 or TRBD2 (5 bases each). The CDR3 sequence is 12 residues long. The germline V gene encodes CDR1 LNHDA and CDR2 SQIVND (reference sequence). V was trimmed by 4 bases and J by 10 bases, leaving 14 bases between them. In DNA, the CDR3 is TGTGCCAGTAGTACCGGGGACCGTAGTCAGTACTTC. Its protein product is CASSTGDRSQYF.

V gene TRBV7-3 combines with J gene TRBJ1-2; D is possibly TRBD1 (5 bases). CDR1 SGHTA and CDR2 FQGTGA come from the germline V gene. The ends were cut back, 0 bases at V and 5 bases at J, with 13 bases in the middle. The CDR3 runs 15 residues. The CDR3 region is CASSLTGTEGYGYTF. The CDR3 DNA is TGTGCCAGCAGCTTAACGGGAACAGAGGGGTATGGCTACACCTTC.

CDR3 sequence reads: CASSLNPGVRYEQFF. DNA of the CDR3: TGTGCCAGCAGCTTAAACCCGGGAGTGAGGTATGAGCAGTTCTTC. The V call is TRBV7-9, the J call TRBJ2-1; weak D call: TRBD2 (6 bases). CDR3 length equals 15 residues. V dropped 2 bases and J dropped 8 bases, with 16 bases sitting between them. Looked up from germline, CDR1 is SEHNR and CDR2 is FQNEAQ (reference sequence).

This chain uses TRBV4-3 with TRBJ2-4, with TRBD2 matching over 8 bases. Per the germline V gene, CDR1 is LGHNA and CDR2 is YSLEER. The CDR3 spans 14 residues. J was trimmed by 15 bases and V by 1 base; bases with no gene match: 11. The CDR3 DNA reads TGCGCCAGCAGCCAAGCATGGACTAGCTCGTTTTTGTACTTC. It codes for CASSQAWTSSFLYF.

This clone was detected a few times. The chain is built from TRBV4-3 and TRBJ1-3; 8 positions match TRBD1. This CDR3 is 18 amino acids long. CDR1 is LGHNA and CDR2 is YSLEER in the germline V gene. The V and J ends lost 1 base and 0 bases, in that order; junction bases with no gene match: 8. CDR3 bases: TGCGCCAGCAGCCAAGTCCTGGGGACAGGTTACTCTGGAAACACCATATATTTT. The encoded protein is CASSQVLGTGYSGNTIYF.

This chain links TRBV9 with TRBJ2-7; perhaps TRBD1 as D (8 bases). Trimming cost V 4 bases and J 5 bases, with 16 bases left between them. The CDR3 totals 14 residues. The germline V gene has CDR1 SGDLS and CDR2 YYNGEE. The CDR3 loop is CASSPRTGRDEQYF. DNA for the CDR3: TGTGCCAGCAGCCCGAGGACAGGGAGGGACGAGCAGTACTTC.

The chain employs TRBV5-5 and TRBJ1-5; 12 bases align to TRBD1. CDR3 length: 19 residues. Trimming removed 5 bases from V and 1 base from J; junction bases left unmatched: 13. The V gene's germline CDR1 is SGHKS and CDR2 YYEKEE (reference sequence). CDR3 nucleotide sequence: TGTGCCAGCAGTTTTCGTCCGGGACAGGGGGCTGGGAGCAATCAGCCCCAGCATTTT. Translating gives CASSFRPGQGAGSNQPQHF.

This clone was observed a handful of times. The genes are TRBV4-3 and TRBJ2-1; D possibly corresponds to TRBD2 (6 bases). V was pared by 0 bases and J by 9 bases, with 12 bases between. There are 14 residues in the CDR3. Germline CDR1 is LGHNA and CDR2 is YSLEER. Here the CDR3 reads CASSQDTSRSEQFF. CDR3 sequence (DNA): TGCGCCAGCAGCCAAGATACTAGCAGGAGTGAGCAGTTCTTC.

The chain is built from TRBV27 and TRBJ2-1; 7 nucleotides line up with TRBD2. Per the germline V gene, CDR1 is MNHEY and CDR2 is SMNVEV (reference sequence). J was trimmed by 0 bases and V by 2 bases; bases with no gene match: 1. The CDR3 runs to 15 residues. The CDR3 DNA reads TGTGCCAGCAGTTTAGGACTAGGCTCCTACAATGAGCAGTTCTTC. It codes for CASSLGLGSYNEQFF.

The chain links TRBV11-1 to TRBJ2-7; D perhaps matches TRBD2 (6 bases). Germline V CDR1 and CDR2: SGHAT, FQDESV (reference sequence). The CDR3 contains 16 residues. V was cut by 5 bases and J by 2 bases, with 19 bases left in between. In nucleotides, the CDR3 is TGTGCCAGCAGCCGGGAGAAAGAGCGGGTTGCCTACGAGCAGTACTTC. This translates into CASSREKERVAYEQYF.

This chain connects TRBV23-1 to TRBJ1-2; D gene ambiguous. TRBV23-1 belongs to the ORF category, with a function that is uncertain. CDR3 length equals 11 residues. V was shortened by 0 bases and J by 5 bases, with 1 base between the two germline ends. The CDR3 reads CASSQSYGYTF. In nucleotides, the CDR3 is TGCGCCAGCAGTCAATCATATGGCTACACCTTC.

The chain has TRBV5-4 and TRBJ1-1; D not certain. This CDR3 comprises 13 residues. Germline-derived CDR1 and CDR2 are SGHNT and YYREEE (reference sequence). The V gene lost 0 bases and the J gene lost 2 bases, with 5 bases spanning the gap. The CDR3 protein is CASSLEVNTEAFF. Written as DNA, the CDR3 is TGTGCCAGCAGCTTGGAGGTTAACACTGAAGCTTTCTTT.

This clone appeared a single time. The CDR3 DNA is TGTGCCAGCAGTGAAACTGTTGTAACGCAGTATTTT. Its translation: CASSETVVTQYF. The rearrangement joins TRBV2 to TRBJ2-3, with D uncertain. The germline CDR1 and CDR2 sequences are SNHLY and FYNNEI. Trimming removed 2 bases from V and 9 bases from J, with 9 bases in between. The CDR3 is 12 residues long.